This T cell receptor (beta chain) is drawn from a study of T cells in Graves' hyperthyroidism and ophthalmopathy. Background on the study: The authors collected peripheral blood at initial diagnosis, before any treatment. Overall study findings and caveats: The authors' 13 V-J model separated ophthalmopathy from stable hyperthyroidism.

Absent ophthalmopathy progression within 18 months defined stable Graves' hyperthyroidism. TCR beta CDR3 sequences were amplified from RNA transcripts. The HTBI primer set was used in a first-round RT-PCR of the TCR CDR3. Via MiXCR, TCRdb re-called the multiplex PCR reads, giving one row per CDR3 protein. Among approximately 400,000 distinct CDR3 sequences listed, about 14% were seen once. A word on this clonotype: Its specificity is not known.

CDR3 size: 14 residues. V shed 6 bases and J shed 5 bases, with 13 bases lying between them. The V and J genes are TRBV12-3 or TRBV12-4 and TRBJ2-2; no definite D call. The sequence was collected from a woman aged 60 to 75 with Graves' hyperthyroidism. Sequences were obtained from blood. The DNA of the CDR3 is TGTGCCAGCAGACGTCTGGAGAGGACCGGGGAGCTGTTTTTT. Its protein is CASRRLERTGELFF.